This is a list of T cell receptor beta chains from one sample in a study of control samples from healthy donors and cancer patients. Only in-frame clones appear in the TCRdb table, and some are missing; sequencing was by immunoSEQ multiplex PCR. The sample includes roughly 150,000 clones, more than 85% of them seen just once. The source material was blood. These receptors were taken from a man between 18 and 35 years old in good health. Each CDR3 is given with its conserved first and last residue. The D gene is left open where the match is weak. Clone size appears in some rows only: once, few, many, or a class for an expanded clone.

>TRBV28|TRBJ2-5|TRBD1|NA|15
CASSYWTGDGKTQYF
TGTGCCAGCAGTTACTGGACAGGAGATGGGAAGACCCAGTACTTC
>TRBV3-1/TRBV3-2|TRBJ2-3|NA|NA|14
CASSMGGGSDTQYF
TGTGCCAGCAGCATGGGGGGGGGCTCAGATACGCAGTATTTT
>TRBV5-1|TRBJ2-7|NA|NA|11
CASSGGYEQYF
TGCGCCAGCAGCGGGGGCTACGAGCAGTACTTC
>TRBV4-3|TRBJ1-5|NA|NA|15
CASSQDFYSNQPQHF
TGCGCCAGCAGCCAAGATTTTTATAGCAATCAGCCCCAGCATTTT
>TRBV28|TRBJ1-1|NA|NA|17
CASSLRPAGAGGTEAFF
TGTGCCAGCAGTTTACGGCCGGCAGGGGCGGGTGGTACTGAAGCTTTCTTT
>TRBV30|TRBJ2-1|TRBD2|NA|17
CAWSEEREGYVYNEQFF
TGTGCCTGGAGTGAGGAGCGGGAGGGCTATGTCTACAATGAGCAGTTCTTC
>TRBV7-2|TRBJ1-5|NA|NA|16
CASSLGVGGSNQPQHF
TGTGCCAGCAGCTTGGGGGTCGGGGGATCAAATCAGCCCCAGCATTTT
>TRBV11-3|TRBJ2-7|NA|NA|12
CASSASGYEQYF
TGTGCCAGCAGCGCCTCGGGTTACGAGCAGTACTTC
>TRBV4-1|TRBJ2-2|TRBD2|NA|17
CASSQVLAGLVTGELFF
TGCGCCAGCAGCCAAGTACTAGCGGGATTAGTCACCGGGGAGCTGTTTTTT
>TRBV27|TRBJ1-2|NA|few|10
CASPPSGYTF
TGTGCCAGCCCCCCCTCTGGCTACACCTTC
>TRBV5-6|TRBJ2-7|NA|NA|14
CASSLAKGRRGQYF
TGTGCCAGCAGCTTGGCCAAAGGACGGCGGGGGCAGTACTTC
>TRBV5-1|TRBJ2-1|NA|NA|14
CASSLMNSYNEQFF
TGCGCCAGCAGCTTGATGAACTCCTACAATGAGCAGTTCTTC
>TRBV6-5|TRBJ2-7|TRBD1|NA|14
CASSRRQGPHEQYF
TGTGCCAGCAGCCGTCGACAGGGTCCCCACGAGCAGTACTTC
>TRBV28|TRBJ2-1|NA|NA|18
CASSSLPLLERTYNEQFF
TGTGCCAGCAGTTCCCTCCCCCTACTGGAGCGTACCTACAATGAGCAGTTCTTC
>TRBV13|TRBJ1-2|NA|NA|15
CASSSFSRDIYGYTF
TGTGCCAGCAGCTCTTTTTCCCGGGACATCTATGGCTACACCTTC
>TRBV30|TRBJ2-3|NA|NA|12
CALGSSTDTQYF
TGTGCCCTGGGGTCTAGCACAGATACGCAGTATTTT
>TRBV4-1|TRBJ2-7|NA|NA|14
CASSQGHRTYEQYF
TGCGCCAGCAGCCAAGGGCACAGAACCTACGAGCAGTACTTC
>TRBV6-2/TRBV6-3|TRBJ2-7|NA|once|12
CASSFTDYEQYF
TGTGCCAGCAGTTTTACGGATTACGAGCAGTACTTC
>TRBV11-3|TRBJ2-7|NA|once|13
CASSLRGGHEQYF
TGTGCCAGCAGCCTTAGGGGGGGCCACGAGCAGTACTTC
>TRBV30|TRBJ1-4|NA|NA|15
CAWGGTSSTNEKLFF
TGTGCCTGGGGGGGGACATCCTCAACTAATGAAAAACTGTTTTTT
>TRBV28|TRBJ1-3|NA|NA|15
CASSEFPNSGNTIYF
TGTGCCAGCAGTGAGTTTCCTAACTCTGGAAACACCATATATTTT
>TRBV10-3|TRBJ2-2|NA|NA|15
CAISERATRDGELFF
TGTGCCATCAGTGAGAGGGCGACTCGGGACGGGGAGCTGTTTTTT
>TRBV4-1|TRBJ2-7|TRBD2|NA|16
CASSQVDSGGSYEQYF
TGCGCCAGCAGCCAAGTGGATAGCGGGGGATCCTACGAGCAGTACTTC
>TRBV27|TRBJ2-7|NA|few|13
CASKAGDRYEQYF
TGTGCCAGCAAGGCAGGGGACCGCTACGAGCAGTACTTC
>TRBV3-1/TRBV3-2|TRBJ2-7|TRBD2|NA|15
CASSPGTSGGYEQYF
TGTGCCAGCAGCCCCGGGACTAGCGGGGGATACGAGCAGTACTTC
>TRBV25-1|TRBJ2-7|NA|NA|11
CASSETGEQYF
TGTGCCAGCAGTGAAACCGGGGAGCAGTACTTC
>TRBV5-1|TRBJ1-2|TRBD1|NA|14
CASSFRGEPYGYTF
TGCGCCAGCAGCTTCAGGGGGGAACCCTATGGCTACACCTTC
>TRBV24-1|TRBJ2-1|TRBD2|NA|14
CATRARAGFEEQFF
TGTGCCACCAGGGCCCGAGCGGGATTTGAGGAGCAGTTCTTC
>TRBV6-6|TRBJ1-1|NA|NA|13
CASSRTTGLEAFF
TGTGCCAGCAGCCGCACTACCGGGTTAGAAGCTTTCTTT
>TRBV24-1|TRBJ2-2|NA|NA|16
CATSDFATTNTGELFF
TGTGCCACCAGTGATTTTGCCACCACGAACACCGGGGAGCTGTTTTTT
>TRBV7-2|TRBJ2-5|NA|NA|13
CASSPPGEETQYF
TGTGCCAGCAGCCCCCCTGGGGAAGAGACCCAGTACTTC
>TRBV15|TRBJ2-7|NA|NA|13
CATSGDPYSVQYF
TGTGCCACCAGCGGGGACCCCTACTCGGTGCAGTACTTC
>TRBV19|TRBJ2-7|TRBD1|NA|16
CASTPGQGLRDREQYF
TGTGCCAGTACGCCGGGACAGGGGTTACGGGATCGCGAGCAGTACTTC
>TRBV18|TRBJ1-2|NA|NA|13
CASSGKVDYGYTF
TGTGCCAGCTCAGGGAAGGTGGACTATGGCTACACCTTC
>TRBV5-6|TRBJ2-1|TRBD2|NA|15
CASSRVAGVYNEQFF
TGTGCCAGCAGCCGAGTAGCGGGGGTATACAATGAGCAGTTCTTC